This is a list of T cell receptor beta chains from one sample in a study of blood T cell repertoires in COVID-19. The assay was immunoSEQ multiplex PCR, and TCRdb's table has in-frame clones only and misses some. The sample has 430,000 or so clones, around nine tenths seen once. The source material was PBMCs or T cells enriched from blood (not recorded which). The receptors were gathered from a woman in her forties who had recovered from COVID-19. Both conserved end residues are part of each CDR3. The D gene is left open where the match is weak. Clone size is not always given. Where it is, it says once, few, many or a class for expanded clones.

D gene | J gene | V gene | clone size | CDR3 protein | CDR3 DNA
NA | TRBJ2-7 | TRBV29-1 | NA | CSVFGGYEQYF | TGCAGCGTTTTCGGCGGCTACGAGCAGTACTTC
NA | TRBJ1-2 | TRBV5-6 | NA | CASSLVQGDGYTF | TGTGCCAGCAGCTTGGTACAGGGTGATGGCTACACCTTC
TRBD1 | TRBJ2-1 | TRBV27 | NA | CASSVEQGAEQFF | TGTGCCAGCAGTGTAGAACAGGGGGCCGAACAATTCTTC
NA | TRBJ1-5 | TRBV18 | NA | CASSPGRGQPQHF | TGTGCCAGCTCACCGGGTCGGGGGCAGCCCCAGCATTTT
NA | TRBJ1-5 | TRBV19 | NA | CASSIDRGFQPQHF | TGTGCCAGTAGTATAGATCGGGGTTTTCAGCCCCAGCATTTT
TRBD1 | TRBJ2-4 | TRBV11-3 | NA | CASSPGQGAAKNIQYF | TGTGCCAGCAGCCCCGGACAGGGGGCGGCCAAAAACATTCAGTACTTC
TRBD1 | TRBJ1-4 | TRBV5-4 | NA | CASSLVQGPNEKLFF | TGTGCCAGCAGCTTGGTACAGGGGCCGAATGAAAAACTGTTTTTT
TRBD1 | TRBJ2-5 | TRBV24-1 | NA | CATSDSGQGKETQYF | TGTGCCACCAGTGACTCGGGACAGGGGAAAGAGACCCAGTACTTC
NA | TRBJ1-1 | TRBV5-1 | NA | CASSSPPDTEAFF | TGCGCCAGCAGCTCTCCCCCCGACACTGAAGCTTTCTTT
TRBD1 | TRBJ2-2 | TRBV24-1 | NA | CATSDPPGQGSTGELFF | TGTGCCACCAGTGATCCACCGGGACAGGGAAGCACCGGGGAGCTGTTTTTT
NA | TRBJ1-6 | TRBV2 | NA | CASGGAGLESPLHF | TGTGCCAGTGGCGGGGCAGGGCTCGAATCACCCCTCCACTTT
NA | TRBJ2-5 | TRBV3-1/TRBV3-2 | NA | CASSQDLCSQYF | TGTGCCAGCAGCCAAGACTTGTGTTCCCAGTACTTC
TRBD1 | TRBJ2-1 | TRBV12-3/TRBV12-4 | NA | CASSQTGNEQFF | TGTGCCAGCAGTCAGACAGGGAATGAGCAGTTCTTC
NA | TRBJ1-1 | TRBV29-1 | NA | CSVTGGGTEAFF | TGCAGCGTTACCGGTGGGGGGACTGAAGCTTTCTTT
TRBD2 | TRBJ2-1 | TRBV3-1/TRBV3-2 | NA | CASSQGLAGFGQFF | TGTGCCAGCAGCCAGGGATTAGCGGGTTTTGGGCAGTTCTTC
NA | TRBJ2-5 | TRBV11-2 | NA | CASSSRLQGQETQYF | TGTGCCAGCAGCTCACGTCTCCAGGGGCAAGAGACCCAGTACTTC
TRBD1 | TRBJ2-5 | TRBV5-6 | once | CASSRTGVETQYF | TGTGCCAGCAGCCGAACAGGGGTAGAGACCCAGTACTTC
TRBD1 | TRBJ1-1 | TRBV15 | once | CATAHTGTGDFEAFF | TGTGCCACGGCCCATACCGGGACAGGGGATTTTGAAGCTTTCTTT
NA | TRBJ1-5 | TRBV6-2/TRBV6-3 | NA | CASSHTVSNQPQHF | TGTGCCAGCAGCCACACCGTTAGCAATCAGCCCCAGCATTTT